This TCR beta chain was obtained from a study of Graves' ophthalmopathy and Graves' hyperthyroidism. Amplification of TCR beta CDR3 regions used RNA transcripts. Scientists carried out first-round RT-PCR using HTBI primers and then a second-round multiplex PCR. TCRdb recomputed calls from the multiplex PCR reads with MiXCR, one row per CDR3 protein. The table shows 350,000 to 400,000 distinct CDR3 sequences, with approximately 20% occurring only once. Many counts were recorded for this clonotype. The CDR3 spans 14 residues. Germline V gives CDR1 KGHDR, CDR2 SFDVKD. V was cut by 5 bases and J by 4 bases, with 10 bases left in between. Other autoimmune disease, uncontrolled infection, pregnancy and lactation led to exclusion. It was from 9.5 to 10 ml of fresh peripheral blood that the PBMCs came.

The sample taken for sequencing was peripheral blood. This receptor was identified in a woman aged 18-29 years with Graves' ophthalmopathy. The V call is TRBV24-1, the J call TRBJ2-2, with unresolved D. CDR3 region: CATSVPSVTGELFF. The CDR3 nucleotides are TGTGCCACCAGTGTGCCGAGTGTCACCGGGGAGCTGTTTTTT.